This entry describes one T cell receptor (beta chain). The data derive from a study of OX40 agonist ivuxolimab in advanced cancers. Across the whole study: Six ivuxolimab dose levels, 0.01 to 10 mg/kg, were given intravenously every 2 weeks.

Baseline, cycle 4 day 1, and cycle 7 day 1 were the blood sampling points. CDR1 PRHDT and CDR2 FYEKMQ come from the germline V gene (reference sequence). Trimming left V 2 bases short and J 5 bases short, with 12 bases between. The CDR3 sequence is 15 residues long. The data were produced by immunoSEQ multiplex PCR, yet TCRdb's version contains in-frame clones alone and is incomplete. Here the sample spans tens of thousands of clones, about 86% being singletons. This chain uses TRBV13 with TRBJ2-2; D not resolved. This sequence originates from an adult with an advanced solid tumor such as melanoma, head and neck, liver or kidney cancer. The source was CD4+ or CD8+ T cells sorted from blood, collected in a trial of the OX40 agonist ivuxolimab. CDR3 nucleotides: TGTGCCAGCAGCTTATCTATCTTCTGGACCGGGGAGCTGTTTTTT. Translation: CASSLSIFWTGELFF.